This T cell receptor (beta chain) was found in a study of T-cell reconstitution after alpha-beta-depleted transplantation in children. Overall study findings and caveats: At the one-year point after transplant, T-cell counts and TCRbeta diversity were found to come mostly from T cells that had been newly produced.

The sample holds a few counts of this clonotype. Its specificity is not known. For TCRbeta, the library was prepared with unique molecular identifiers. Using its own MiXCR run on the PCR reads, TCRdb lists one record per CDR3 protein. This sample has 700,000 to 850,000 distinct CDR3 sequences; approximately 15% occur once, and the top ten carry roughly 4.8%. The clonotype comes from a male patient aged 10-17 years who had a stem cell transplant for acute lymphoblastic leukemia, so the T cells may come from the graft donor. Sequences were derived from PBMCs, mostly from graft donor cells, sampled 360 days after TCRalphabeta/CD19-depleted stem cell transplant.

The CDR3 loop is CASSLTPGLAAGTDTQYF. CDR3 bases: TGTGCCAGCAGCTTAACCCCCGGACTAGCCGCCGGCACAGATACGCAGTATTTT. The J gene is TRBJ2-3, the V gene TRBV7-3; 8 bases are shared with TRBD2. Germline CDR1 SGHTA, CDR2 FQGTGA. J lost 1 base, V lost 0 bases, and 9 bases had no gene match. The CDR3 is made up of 18 amino acids.